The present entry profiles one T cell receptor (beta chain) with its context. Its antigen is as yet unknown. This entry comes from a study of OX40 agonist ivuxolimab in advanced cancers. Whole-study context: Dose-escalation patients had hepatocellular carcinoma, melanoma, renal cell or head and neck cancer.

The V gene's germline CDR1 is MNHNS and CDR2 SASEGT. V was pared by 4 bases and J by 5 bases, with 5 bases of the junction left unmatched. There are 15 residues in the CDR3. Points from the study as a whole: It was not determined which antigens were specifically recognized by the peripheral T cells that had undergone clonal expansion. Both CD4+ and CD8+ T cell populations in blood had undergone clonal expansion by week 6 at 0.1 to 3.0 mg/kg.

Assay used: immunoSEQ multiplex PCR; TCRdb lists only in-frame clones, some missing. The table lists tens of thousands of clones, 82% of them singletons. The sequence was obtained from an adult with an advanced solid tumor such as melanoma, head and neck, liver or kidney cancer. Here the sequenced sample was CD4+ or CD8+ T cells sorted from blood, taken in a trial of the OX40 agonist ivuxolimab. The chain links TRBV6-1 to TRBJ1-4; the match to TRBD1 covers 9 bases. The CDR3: CASSVTGTGNEKLFF. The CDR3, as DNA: TGTGCCAGCAGTGTGACCGGGACAGGGAATGAAAAACTGTTTTTT.